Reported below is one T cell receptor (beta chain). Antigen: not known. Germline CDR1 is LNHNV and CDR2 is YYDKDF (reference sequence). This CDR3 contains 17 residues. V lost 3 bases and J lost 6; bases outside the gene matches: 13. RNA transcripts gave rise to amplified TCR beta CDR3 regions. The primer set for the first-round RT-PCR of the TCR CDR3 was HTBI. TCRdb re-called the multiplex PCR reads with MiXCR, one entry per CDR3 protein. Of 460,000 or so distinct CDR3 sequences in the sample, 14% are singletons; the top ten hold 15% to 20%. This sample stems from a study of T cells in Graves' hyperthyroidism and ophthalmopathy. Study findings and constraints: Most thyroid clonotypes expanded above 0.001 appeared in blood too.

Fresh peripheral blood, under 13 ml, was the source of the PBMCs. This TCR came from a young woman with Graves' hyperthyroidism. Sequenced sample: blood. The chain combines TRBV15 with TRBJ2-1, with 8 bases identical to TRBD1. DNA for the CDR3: TGTGCCACCAGCAGGGGCTGGGGGCAGGGGGCGCTCAATGAGCAGTTCTTC. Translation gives CATSRGWGQGALNEQFF. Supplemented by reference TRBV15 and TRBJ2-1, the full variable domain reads DAMVIQNPRYQVTQFGKPVTLSCSQTLNHNVMYWYQQKSSQAPKLLFHYYDKDFNNEADTPDNFQSRRPNTSFCFLDIRSPGLGDTAMYLCATSRGWGQGALNEQFFGPGTRLTVL.